Below are 21 T cell receptor beta chains sequenced from a single sample in a study of T cells in Graves' hyperthyroidism and ophthalmopathy. RNA transcripts provided the source from which TCR beta CDR3 regions were amplified. The HTBI primer set was used in a first-round RT-PCR of the TCR CDR3. Each CDR3 protein gets one entry after TCRdb re-called the multiplex PCR reads with MiXCR. The profile shows hundreds of thousands of distinct CDR3 sequences, approximately 14% of them singletons. Input material: blood. The receptors were sampled from a woman between 18 and 30 years old with Graves' hyperthyroidism.

This clonotype was found many times. The genes are TRBV30 and TRBJ1-1; no clear D. This CDR3 is 12 amino acids long. Trimming stripped 3 bases from V and 4 bases from J, with 9 bases between. Germline assignment: CDR1 GTSNPN and CDR2 SVGIG (reference sequence). CDR3 nucleotide sequence: TGTGCCTGGAGGCGCACAGTCACTGAAGCTTTCTTT. Protein product: CAWRRTVTEAFF.

The chain recombines TRBV5-1 with TRBJ2-5, with TRBD2 matching 7 bases. This CDR3 spans 17 amino acids. In germline, CDR1 is SGHRS, CDR2 YFSETQ. The V segment lost 0 bases and the J segment 4 bases; nucleotides outside the gene matches: 12. As DNA, the CDR3 is TGCGCCAGCAGCTTGGATTATATGGGACTATCACGAGAGACCCAGTACTTC. It encodes CASSLDYMGLSRETQYF.

Many counts were recorded for this clonotype. The genes are TRBV20-1 and TRBJ1-1; D is unresolved. Germline-derived CDR1 and CDR2 are DFQATT and SNEGSKA (reference sequence). V lost 0 bases and J lost 0, with 5 bases in between. There are 13 residues in the CDR3. This chain's CDR3 is CSARDLLNTEAFF. CDR3 in DNA: TGCAGTGCTAGAGATCTGCTGAACACTGAAGCTTTCTTT.

This clonotype has only a few counts. J is TRBJ2-3 and V is TRBV25-1, with unresolved D. V lost 0 bases and J lost 6, with 4 bases in between. The CDR3 runs 12 residues. Germline V gives CDR1 MGHDK, CDR2 SYGVNS. CDR3 nucleotide sequence: TGTGCCAGCAGTGAATACAGGGATACGCAGTATTTT. Translating it yields CASSEYRDTQYF.

This clonotype was seen only a few times. The chain couples TRBV19 to TRBJ1-3, with D tentatively TRBD1 (5 bases). Germline V gene data show CDR1 as LNHDA and CDR2 as SQIVND (reference sequence). V was clipped by 3 bases and J by 3 bases, with 12 bases between them. The CDR3 length is 15 residues. This CDR3 reads CASSIRGMRGNTIYF. The CDR3 DNA reads TGTGCCAGTAGTATCCGGGGGATGCGTGGAAACACCATATATTTT.

This clonotype showed up many times. The chain uses TRBV7-2 and TRBJ2-3; D is uncertain. Trimming cost V 4 bases and J 6 bases, with 8 bases left between them. CDR1 is SGHTA and CDR2 is FQGNSA in the germline V gene. The CDR3 sequence is 12 residues long. For the CDR3, the DNA is TGTGCCAGCAGCTCCCATAGGGATACGCAGTATTTT. The encoded protein is CASSSHRDTQYF.

This clonotype appeared many times. J is TRBJ2-1 and V is TRBV28; 8 bases line up with TRBD2. The germline CDR1 and CDR2 sequences are MDHEN and SYDVKM. V gave up 5 bases and J gave up 4 bases; unmatched junction bases: 19. The CDR3 consists of 19 residues. CDR3 residues: CASSRVAGGPLIIYNEQFF. The CDR3 DNA is TGTGCCAGCAGTCGAGTGGCGGGAGGACCCCTCATAATATACAATGAGCAGTTCTTC.

This clonotype was seen more than once but under ten times. The chain couples TRBV4-1 to TRBJ1-6; D not certain. Germline CDR1 and CDR2: MGHRA and YSYEKL. The V end was cut by 1 base, the J end by 5 bases, with 6 bases between. The CDR3 is 14 amino acids. The CDR3 DNA reads as TGCGCCAGCAGCCAAGGAGGCGATAATTCACCCCTCCACTTT. This translates into CASSQGGDNSPLHF.

V and J are TRBV28 and TRBJ2-1; possible D gene TRBD1, 5 bases. The CDR3 loop spans 16 amino acids. Trimming removed 6 bases from V and 8 bases from J, with 23 bases in between. The germline CDR1 and CDR2 sequences are MDHEN and SYDVKM. The CDR3 region is CASSIRFTGHRDEQFF. Written as DNA, the CDR3 is TGTGCCAGCAGCATAAGATTTACAGGCCACCGAGATGAGCAGTTCTTC.

This clonotype was observed many times. The chain combines TRBV6-1 with TRBJ1-2, with 7 bases aligning to TRBD1. V dropped 4 bases and J dropped 3; count of bases not matched to a gene: 14. Looked up from germline, CDR1 is MNHNS and CDR2 is SASEGT. The length of the CDR3 is 17 residues. As DNA, the CDR3 is TGTGCCAGCAGTGGACCCCGGGAGGGGGCGATTCACTATGGCTACACCTTC. This sequence encodes CASSGPREGAIHYGYTF.

This clonotype was detected many times. The J gene is TRBJ1-1, the V gene TRBV5-1; D is ambiguous. Per germline, CDR1 SGHRS and CDR2 YFSETQ. CDR3 size: 12 residues. The V end was cut by 2 bases, the J end by 4 bases, with 6 bases between. Written as DNA, the CDR3 is TGCGCCAGCAGCTTCGGGAGCACTGAAGCTTTCTTT. As protein: CASSFGSTEAFF.

This clonotype was picked up many times. The chain employs TRBV19 and TRBJ2-1; 8 bases align to TRBD2. The CDR3 loop spans 15 amino acids. CDR1 LNHDA and CDR2 SQIVND come from the germline V gene (reference sequence). Trimming removed 5 bases from V and 2 bases from J; junction bases left unmatched: 5. The CDR3 loop is CASSSTSEPYNEQFF. The DNA of the CDR3 is TGTGCCAGTAGTTCGACTAGCGAACCCTACAATGAGCAGTTCTTC.

The gene calls are TRBV11-3 and TRBJ2-7; D not resolved. V lost 4 bases to trimming and J lost 2 bases, with 18 bases between them. The CDR3 length is 16 residues. Looked up from germline, CDR1 is SGHNT and CDR2 is YENEEA. The CDR3 reads CASSSGRTLSPYEQYF. The CDR3 region has the DNA TGTGCCAGCAGCTCCGGACGGACCCTTAGCCCCTACGAGCAGTACTTC.

This clonotype was observed at least ten times. The rearrangement links TRBV2 to TRBJ1-1; maybe TRBD1 (6 bases). The CDR3 is 13 amino acids. Trimming pared 5 bases from V and 0 bases from J, leaving 7 bases between. Germline lookup yields CDR1 SNHLY and CDR2 FYNNEI. CDR3 nucleotides: TGTGCCAGCAGTCGACAGGTGAACACTGAAGCTTTCTTT. Residues: CASSRQVNTEAFF.

The table lists this clonotype with many counts. In DNA form, the CDR3 reads TGTGCCAGCAGATCACCCGGGACTAGCTTCAATGAGCAGTTCTTC. Protein: CASRSPGTSFNEQFF. The chain carries TRBV7-9 and TRBJ2-1, with 9 bases fitting TRBD2. Germline V CDR1 and CDR2: SEHNR, FQNEAQ (reference sequence). The CDR3 is made up of 15 amino acids. With 6 bases clipped from V and 6 bases from J, the junction kept 9 bases outside the gene matches.

This chain uses TRBV4-1 with TRBJ2-2; 14 positions agree with TRBD2. Germline assignment: CDR1 MGHRA and CDR2 YSYEKL. The CDR3 consists of 18 residues. After removal of 4 bases from V and 7 bases from J, the junction contained 11 bases not matched to a gene. CDR3 loop: CASSPSGGTSGRYGELFF. CDR3 coding DNA: TGCGCCAGCAGCCCGTCTGGTGGGACTAGCGGGAGATACGGGGAGCTGTTTTTT.

The J gene is TRBJ1-1, the V gene TRBV28; D ambiguous. Looked up from germline, CDR1 is MDHEN and CDR2 is SYDVKM. The CDR3 spans 15 residues. The V gene lost 2 bases and the J gene lost 3 bases, with 13 bases spanning the gap. The chain's CDR3 is CASSLLGLQDTEAFF. The CDR3 DNA reads as TGTGCCAGCAGTTTACTGGGCCTGCAGGACACTGAAGCTTTCTTT.

This clonotype was observed at least ten times. V usage is TRBV7-9 and J usage is TRBJ1-1; D possibly corresponds to TRBD1 (6 bases). The germline gives CDR1 SEHNR, CDR2 FQNEAQ (reference sequence). Trimming pared 5 bases from V and 5 bases from J, leaving 15 bases between. The CDR3 extends over 14 amino acids. CDR3 DNA: TGTGCCAGCAGCCAAGGGGGGGGGAGTACTGAAGCTTTCTTT. It specifies CASSQGGGSTEAFF.

This clonotype was seen repeatedly, ten times or more. V usage is TRBV11-2 and J usage is TRBJ2-5; TRBD2 aligns across 9 bases. Trimming at V came to 1 base and at J to 5 bases, leaving 5 bases not matched to a gene. CDR1 SGHAT and CDR2 FQNNGV come from the germline V gene. The CDR3 loop spans 15 amino acids. The DNA for the CDR3 is TGTGCCAGCAGCTTAGGTATAGCGGGGGATGAGACCCAGTACTTC. Translating it yields CASSLGIAGDETQYF. Full variable domain (outside the CDR3, taken from reference TRBV11-2 and TRBJ2-5): EAGVAQSPRYKIIEKRQSVAFWCNPISGHATLYWYQQILGQGPKLLIQFQNNGVVDDSQLPKDRFSAERLKGVDSTLKIQPAKLEDSAVYLCASSLGIAGDETQYFGPGTRLLVL.

The chain carries TRBV20-1 and TRBJ2-5; D unresolved. Germline V gene lookup returns CDR1 DFQATT and CDR2 SNEGSKA (reference sequence). This CDR3 comprises 12 residues. V lost 0 bases, J lost 3 bases, and 5 bases lay in between. The CDR3 protein is CSAREFKETQYF. CDR3 nucleotides: TGCAGTGCTAGAGAATTTAAAGAGACCCAGTACTTC.

This clonotype was picked up many times. The chain is built from TRBV6-1 and TRBJ2-7, with D possibly TRBD1 on 6 matching bases. Germline V gives CDR1 MNHNS, CDR2 SASEGT. This CDR3 is built from 14 residues. Trimming took 2 bases from V and 6 from J, leaving 14 bases between them. The CDR3 reads CASSELWGLGEQYF. CDR3 bases: TGTGCCAGCAGTGAATTGTGGGGGCTGGGCGAGCAGTACTTC.